Below are 15 T cell receptor beta chains sequenced from a single sample in a study of cytomegalovirus exposure and HLA in healthy donors. PCR was performed using 60 Vbeta and 13 Jbeta primers. The method was immunoSEQ multiplex PCR; TCRdb's version includes in-frame clones alone and lacks a portion of them. The sample includes some 65,000 clones, roughly 75% seen only once; the top ten take around a quarter. What was sequenced was PBMCs. The source of these receptors is a woman aged 40 to 50 in good health and CMV-seropositive.

The CDR3 DNA is TGTGCCAGCAGTCTCCCCGCCAGAACAGATTTCTATGGCTACACCTTC. Translation gives CASSLPARTDFYGYTF. The gene calls are TRBV9 and TRBJ1-2, with D hard to call. Trimming stripped 5 bases from V and 4 bases from J, with 21 bases between. Germline CDR1 SGDLS, CDR2 YYNGEE. There are 16 residues in the CDR3.

The rearrangement uses TRBV2 and TRBJ2-2, with TRBD1 matching over 7 bases. The CDR3 runs to 14 residues. Germline lookup yields CDR1 SNHLY and CDR2 FYNNEI. The ends lost 7 bases at V and 4 bases at J; junction bases unmatched: 6. The DNA for the CDR3 is TGTGCCAGCACGCGACAGGGCCCCACCGGGGAGCTGTTTTTT. Translating it yields CASTRQGPTGELFF.

This rearrangement joins TRBV7-8 to TRBJ1-5; 8 bases fit TRBD1. J lost 2 bases, V lost 2 bases, and 8 bases had no gene match. The germline gives CDR1 SGHVS, CDR2 FQNEAQ. This CDR3 has 17 residues. The DNA for the CDR3 is TGTGCCAGCAGCTTATTGGTCAGGGGGCGAGGCAATCAGCCCCAGCATTTT. Translation: CASSLLVRGRGNQPQHF.

This chain connects TRBV5-6 to TRBJ1-2; weak D call: TRBD1 (5 bases). This CDR3 region has 13 residues. The germline V gene encodes CDR1 SGHDT and CDR2 YYEEEE. V was shortened by 0 bases and J by 7 bases, with 10 bases between the two germline ends. CDR3 region: CASSLGAGPGYTF. The CDR3 bases are TGTGCCAGCAGCTTGGGGGCAGGGCCTGGCTACACCTTC.

This clone turned up a few times. V and J are TRBV2 and TRBJ1-1; D is perhaps TRBD1 (5 bases). V was clipped by 2 bases and J by 7 bases, with 5 bases between them. Germline loops: CDR1 SNHLY, CDR2 FYNNEI. This CDR3 has 11 amino acids. The chain's CDR3 is CASSETGEAFF. DNA for the CDR3: TGTGCCAGCAGTGAAACAGGTGAAGCTTTCTTT.

In DNA form, the CDR3 reads TGTGCCAGCAGCTTGGACAGGGGCGCTAGCAATCAGCCCCAGCATTTT. This codes for CASSLDRGASNQPQHF. The chain links TRBV5-6 to TRBJ1-5, with 7 bases that match TRBD1. V was clipped by 0 bases and J by 0 bases; unmatched bases: 3. The germline V gene has CDR1 SGHDT and CDR2 YYEEEE. This CDR3 has 16 residues.

V gene TRBV5-6 combines with J gene TRBJ1-2; 9 bases are shared with TRBD1. V shed 6 bases, J shed 8 bases, and the junction held 8 bases outside the gene matches. Germline V gives CDR1 SGHDT, CDR2 YYEEEE. The CDR3 covers 13 residues. The DNA for the CDR3 is TGTGCCAGCATCCCTGGACAGGGGAGAGGCTACACCTTC. Its protein is CASIPGQGRGYTF.

The genes are TRBV14 and TRBJ2-3; D uncertain. The V gene lost 0 bases and the J gene lost 3 bases, with 7 bases spanning the gap. Germline V gene data show CDR1 as SGHDN and CDR2 as FVKESK. The CDR3 sequence is 14 residues long. The CDR3 region is CASSQDSITDTQYF. Written as DNA, the CDR3 is TGTGCCAGCAGCCAAGATTCAATTACAGATACGCAGTATTTT.

A few counts support this clone. This chain links TRBV6-5 with TRBJ1-2; TRBD1 is a possible D gene (5 bases). Germline loops: CDR1 MNHEY, CDR2 SVGAGI. The V end lost 2 bases, the J end lost 6 bases, and 10 bases lay between the germline ends. The CDR3 runs to 13 residues. CDR3 loop: CASSYVPGNGYTF. The CDR3 DNA is TGTGCCAGCAGTTACGTCCCAGGGAATGGCTACACCTTC.

To note about this clone: An end of the junction does not agree with germline; a read error may underlie this. The sample has other DNA sequences that encode this CDR3 too. V is TRBV6-1 and J is TRBJ1-6; TRBD1 is a possible D gene (6 bases). In germline, CDR1 is MNHNS, CDR2 SASEGT. This CDR3 has 18 residues. The CDR3 region has the DNA TGTGCTAGCAGTGCAGACGGACAGCAAAGCTCCTATAATTCACCCCTCCACTTT. Encoded protein: CASSADGQQSSYNSPLHF.

This CDR3 reads CASKAGGQADTQYF. CDR3 DNA: TGTGCCAGCAAGGCGGGGGGGCAAGCAGATACGCAGTATTTT. The chain uses TRBV5-4 and TRBJ2-3; 9 bases match TRBD2. The CDR3 is 14 amino acids. CDR1 and CDR2 (germline): SGHNT, YYREEE (reference sequence). The V segment lost 6 bases and the J segment 4 bases; nucleotides outside the gene matches: 6.

V is TRBV21-1 and J is TRBJ1-6; TRBD1, the table's D call, was not compared with the DNA. TRBV21-1 is listed as a pseudogene. This CDR3 comprises 15 residues. CDR3 DNA sequence: TGTGCCAGCAGCAAGTCCGACAGGCCCAATTCACCCCTCCACTTT. Amino acid sequence: CASSKSDRPNSPLHF.

The chain combines TRBV30 with TRBJ1-2, with 10 positions matching TRBD1. V shed 5 bases, J shed 7 bases, and the junction held 7 bases outside the gene matches. Germline V gene lookup returns CDR1 GTSNPN and CDR2 SVGIG (reference sequence). This CDR3 is built from 13 residues. The DNA of the CDR3 is TGTGCCTGGGGGACAGGGGCAATAGGTGGCTACACCTTC. It encodes CAWGTGAIGGYTF.

The chain employs TRBV5-1 and TRBJ1-1; D remains unclear. CDR1 is SGHRS, CDR2 YFSETQ, per germline. The V end was cut by 0 bases, the J end by 5 bases, with 11 bases between. The CDR3 totals 14 residues. DNA of the CDR3: TGCGCCAGCAGCTTGGCCGAGGGCGGAACTGAAGCTTTCTTT. This translates into CASSLAEGGTEAFF.

V is TRBV18 and J is TRBJ2-3; D is possibly TRBD2 (6 bases). Germline lookup yields CDR1 KGHSH and CDR2 LQKENI. This CDR3 is built from 15 residues. Trimming removed 3 bases at V and 4 bases at J, with 14 bases between. The CDR3 loop reads CASSPTSRVSDTQYF. The CDR3 DNA reads TGTGCCAGCTCACCGACTAGTCGGGTCTCAGATACGCAGTATTTT. Complete variable domain (other parts from reference TRBV18 and TRBJ2-3): NAGVMQNPRHLVRRRGQEARLRCSPMKGHSHVYWYRQLPEEGLKFMVYLQKENIIDESGMPKERFSAEFPKEGPSILRIQQVVRGDSAAYFCASSPTSRVSDTQYFGPGTRLTVL.